Described below is a single T cell receptor beta chain sequence and its context. The antigen is not known. Germline CDR1 is MNHEY and CDR2 is SVGAGI. The CDR3 has 13 amino acids. V lost 8 bases to trimming and J lost 1 base, with 11 bases between them. Profiled with immunoSEQ multiplex PCR; TCRdb holds only in-frame clones, not every one. Altogether some 180,000 clones are present, around nine tenths being singletons, with the ten largest covering roughly 7%. The data originate from a study of cytomegalovirus exposure and HLA in healthy donors. Study-level points and caveats: Specificity of a few CMV-associated chains for CMV antigens was verified in vitro. The study put 150 or so TCR beta chains on its list as cytomegalovirus-associated.

Sample: PBMCs. This TCR was sampled from a man aged 25 to 45 in good health and CMV-seropositive. The rearrangement uses TRBV6-5 and TRBJ1-1; D is uncertain. CDR3 DNA sequence: TGTGCCAGCTCCACTACCCAGAACACTGAAGCTTTCTTT. It specifies CASSTTQNTEAFF.